The 10 T cell receptor beta chains given below trace back to one sample, sequenced in a study of cytomegalovirus exposure and HLA in healthy donors. Amplification used 60 Vbeta primers and 13 Jbeta primers. The protocol was immunoSEQ multiplex PCR, while the TCRdb copy is restricted to in-frame clones and leaves out a portion. The repertoire holds about 91,000 clones, with under 75% as singletons. The specimen sequenced was PBMCs. The source of these receptors is a female donor in good health and CMV-seronegative.

The chain's CDR3 is CASSLQGIGTGELFF. CDR3 nucleotide sequence: TGTGCCAGCAGCCTACAGGGGATAGGAACCGGGGAGCTGTTTTTT. The chain uses TRBV9 and TRBJ2-2; 7 positions match TRBD1. J gave up 5 bases and V 4 bases, and 8 bases lay outside the gene matches. The length of the CDR3 is 15 residues. Looked up from germline, CDR1 is SGDLS and CDR2 is YYNGEE.

This chain connects TRBV2 to TRBJ1-5; D not resolved. This CDR3 region has 15 residues. The germline V and J ends were trimmed by 4 bases and 0 bases, with 10 bases remaining between them. Germline assignment: CDR1 SNHLY and CDR2 FYNNEI. Here the CDR3 reads CASSVRGRSNQPQHF. The CDR3 region has the DNA TGTGCCAGCAGTGTGAGAGGGCGTAGCAATCAGCCCCAGCATTTT.

The genes are TRBV19 and TRBJ1-5; no definite D call. The CDR3 is 12 residues long. Per germline, CDR1 LNHDA and CDR2 SQIVND (reference sequence). V dropped 9 bases and J dropped 4 bases, with 10 bases sitting between them. CDR3 nucleotide sequence: TGTGCCAGCTACAGTGGTAATCAGCCCCAGCATTTT. Translated: CASYSGNQPQHF. Full variable domain (missing parts from reference TRBV19 and TRBJ1-5): DGGITQSPKYLFRKEGQNVTLSCEQNLNHDAMYWYRQDPGQGLRLIYYSQIVNDFQKGDIAEGYSVSREKKESFPLTVTSAQKNPTAFYLCASYSGNQPQHFGDGTRLSIL.

This sequence joins TRBV7-8 and TRBJ1-1; TRBD1 aligns across 7 bases. Germline loops: CDR1 SGHVS, CDR2 FQNEAQ. V was clipped by 5 bases and J by 0 bases; unmatched bases: 15. The CDR3 is made up of 18 amino acids. This chain's CDR3 is CASSNLDRLSFMNTEAFF. CDR3 bases: TGTGCCAGCAGCAATTTGGACAGGCTATCGTTTATGAACACTGAAGCTTTCTTT.

The rearrangement links TRBV5-4 to TRBJ1-1, with D tentatively TRBD1 (5 bases). Germline values: CDR1 SGHNT, CDR2 YYREEE (reference sequence). V was trimmed by 5 bases and J by 4 bases, leaving 21 bases between them. This CDR3 is 16 amino acids long. The CDR3: CASSSARGGEGTEAFF. For the CDR3, the DNA is TGTGCCAGCAGTTCCGCTCGGGGGGGAGAGGGCACTGAAGCTTTCTTT.

The V call is TRBV6-5, the J call TRBJ1-2, with 7 bases matching TRBD1. The trim removed 2 bases at V and 4 bases at J, leaving 7 bases unmatched. Per the germline V gene, CDR1 is MNHEY and CDR2 is SVGAGI. The CDR3 sequence is 15 residues long. CDR3: CASSYTWDSSYGYTF. Written as DNA, the CDR3 is TGTGCCAGCAGTTACACCTGGGACAGCTCCTATGGCTACACCTTC.

This clone was recorded only once. The rearrangement uses TRBV19 and TRBJ1-2, with TRBD1 identical over 10 bases. This CDR3 has 15 residues. CDR1 LNHDA and CDR2 SQIVND come from the germline V gene (reference sequence). J lost 2 bases, V lost 7 bases, and 7 bases had no gene match. This CDR3 reads CASNLPGQGNYGYTF. CDR3 sequence (DNA): TGTGCCAGTAACCTTCCGGGACAGGGGAACTATGGCTACACCTTC. The entire variable domain, with the rest obtained from reference TRBV19 and TRBJ1-2, is as follows: DGGITQSPKYLFRKEGQNVTLSCEQNLNHDAMYWYRQDPGQGLRLIYYSQIVNDFQKGDIAEGYSVSREKKESFPLTVTSAQKNPTAFYLCASNLPGQGNYGYTFGSGTRLTVV.

The J gene is TRBJ2-2, the V gene TRBV4-1; D might be TRBD1 (5 bases). The CDR3 consists of 17 residues. Trimming left V 2 bases short and J 2 bases short, with 15 bases between. Germline CDR1 MGHRA, CDR2 YSYEKL. CDR3 amino acids: CASSQLAVRVNTGELFF. The CDR3, as DNA: TGCGCCAGCAGCCAACTCGCCGTCAGGGTTAACACCGGGGAGCTGTTTTTT.

The chain recombines TRBV7-2 with TRBJ1-5; D uncertain. CDR3 length: 16 amino acids. V was cut by 1 base and J by 3 bases, with 13 bases left in between. Looked up from germline, CDR1 is SGHTA and CDR2 is FQGNSA. CDR3 nucleotides: TGTGCCAGCAGCTTAGGTCAGTCCGCAGTCAATCAGCCCCAGCATTTT. This translates into CASSLGQSAVNQPQHF.

This chain links TRBV27 with TRBJ2-3; possibly TRBD2 for D (5 bases). The CDR3 length is 12 residues. Trimming shortened V by 6 bases and J by 5 bases, and 9 bases separated the two germline ends. Germline assignment: CDR1 MNHEY and CDR2 SMNVEV (reference sequence). Here the CDR3 reads CASRPRGDTQYF. The CDR3 DNA reads TGTGCCAGCAGACCCCGGGGAGATACGCAGTATTTT.